These 18 T cell receptor beta chains were all obtained from the same sample, sequenced in a study of T cells in Graves' hyperthyroidism and ophthalmopathy. RNA transcripts were the template for amplifying TCR beta CDR3 regions. The HTBI primer set drove a first-round RT-PCR of the TCR CDR3. MiXCR, applied by TCRdb to the multiplex PCR reads, yields one record per CDR3 protein. The sample includes hundreds of thousands of distinct CDR3 sequences, about 17% of them seen just once. Sequencing input: blood. The receptors originated from a woman aged 50 to 65 with Graves' hyperthyroidism that later progressed to Graves' ophthalmopathy.

In its sample, this clonotype was seen many times. This chain joins TRBV19 and TRBJ1-5; no firm D call. With 0 bases removed from V and 4 bases from J, the gap between germline ends came to 16 bases. The CDR3 sequence is 17 residues long. CDR1 and CDR2 (germline): LNHDA, SQIVND (reference sequence). The CDR3 reads CASSIDLAARYNQPQHF. In nucleotides, the CDR3 is TGTGCCAGTAGTATAGATCTTGCCGCCCGGTATAATCAGCCCCAGCATTTT. Together with reference TRBV19 and TRBJ1-5, the CDR3 gives the full variable domain: DGGITQSPKYLFRKEGQNVTLSCEQNLNHDAMYWYRQDPGQGLRLIYYSQIVNDFQKGDIAEGYSVSREKKESFPLTVTSAQKNPTAFYLCASSIDLAARYNQPQHFGDGTRLSIL.

This clonotype was detected ten times or more. The chain uses TRBV29-1 and TRBJ1-1; D is uncertain. V was cut by 6 bases and J by 1 base, with 9 bases left in between. The germline gives CDR1 SQVTM, CDR2 ANQGSEA. The CDR3 runs to 12 residues. CDR3 protein: CSVVTGNTEAFF. The CDR3 coding sequence is TGCAGCGTAGTAACCGGGAACACTGAAGCTTTCTTT.

The table lists this clonotype with a few counts. J is TRBJ1-4 and V is TRBV9; tentatively, D is TRBD1 (5 bases). Trimming took off 4 bases at V and 3 bases at J, with 13 bases between the two ends. There are 15 residues in the CDR3. CDR1 is SGDLS, CDR2 YYNGEE, per germline. The CDR3 loop reads CASSYLGAANEKLFF. The CDR3 coding sequence is TGTGCCAGCAGCTATCTAGGGGCGGCTAATGAAAAACTGTTTTTT.

Comments on this clonotype: A single base separates this from a much larger clone, so it may be a read error. This rearrangement joins TRBV20-1 to TRBJ1-2, with 8 bases that match TRBD1. Trimming cost V 7 bases and J 0 bases; bases outside gene matches: 13. CDR1 DFQATT and CDR2 SNEGSKA come from the germline V gene (reference sequence). This CDR3 is built from 16 residues. This chain's CDR3 is CSVPDRGSLANYGYTF. The CDR3 DNA reads as TGCAGTGTCCCAGACAGGGGATCGTTAGCTAACTATGGCTACACCTTC.

This clonotype was recorded a few times. V gene TRBV6-1 combines with J gene TRBJ2-3, with TRBD2 matching 16 bases. V lost 6 bases to trimming and J lost 2 bases; unmatched junction nucleotides: 5. The germline V gene has CDR1 MNHNS and CDR2 SASEGT. CDR3 length equals 17 residues. CDR3 DNA: TGTGCCAGCAGGGGACTAGCGGGGGGGCGGTCCACAGATACGCAGTATTTT. It codes for CASRGLAGGRSTDTQYF.

The J gene is TRBJ1-5, the V gene TRBV20-1; D remains unclear. V shed 7 bases and J shed 6 bases, with 13 bases lying between them. CDR3 length equals 12 residues. Germline loops: CDR1 DFQATT, CDR2 SNEGSKA (reference sequence). Written as DNA, the CDR3 is TGCAGTGTTTGGGAAGCGGGTCAGCCCCAGCATTTT. It translates to CSVWEAGQPQHF.

This clonotype was observed many times. V is TRBV12-3 or TRBV12-4 and J is TRBJ1-2; D is undetermined. This CDR3 is 13 amino acids long. V lost 5 bases to trimming and J lost 4 bases, with 11 bases between them. The CDR3 spells CASSEARIYGYTF. The DNA for the CDR3 is TGTGCCAGCAGTGAGGCCCGGATCTATGGCTACACCTTC.

This clonotype was detected ten times or more. J is TRBJ2-3 and V is TRBV11-2, with 7 nucleotides matching TRBD2. CDR1 and CDR2 from the germline V gene are SGHAT and FQNNGV. CDR3 length: 14 amino acids. The ends lost 4 bases at V and 1 base at J; junction bases unmatched: 2. The CDR3 DNA reads TGTGCCAGCAGCTCAGGACTAGGCACAGATACGCAGTATTTT. Its translation is CASSSGLGTDTQYF.

This clonotype was found a few times. The chain couples TRBV6-1 to TRBJ2-1; D is possibly TRBD2 (6 bases). V shed 5 bases and J shed 4 bases, with 21 bases lying between them. The CDR3 contains 17 residues. Germline CDR1 MNHNS, CDR2 SASEGT. The CDR3 coding sequence is TGTGCCAGCAGTTCGTCGGGAGCTCTACCCCCTTACAATGAGCAGTTCTTC. As protein: CASSSSGALPPYNEQFF.

The chain couples TRBV6-1 to TRBJ2-2; no clear D gene. V lost 6 bases and J 5 bases, leaving 16 bases between the germline ends. CDR3 length equals 15 residues. Germline values: CDR1 MNHNS, CDR2 SASEGT. The CDR3 reads CASSLRSYLTGELFF. The CDR3 DNA reads TGTGCCAGCAGCCTCCGGTCTTACTTGACCGGGGAGCTGTTTTTT.

This sequence joins TRBV18 and TRBJ2-7; unclear D gene. Germline lookup yields CDR1 KGHSH and CDR2 LQKENI. The CDR3 sequence is 12 residues long. The V end lost 5 bases, the J end lost 3 bases, and 8 bases lay between the germline ends. CDR3 loop: CASSGPIYEQYF. The CDR3 region has the DNA TGTGCCAGCTCAGGACCAATCTACGAGCAGTACTTC. Supplemented by reference TRBV18 and TRBJ2-7, the full variable domain reads NAGVMQNPRHLVRRRGQEARLRCSPMKGHSHVYWYRQLPEEGLKFMVYLQKENIIDESGMPKERFSAEFPKEGPSILRIQQVVRGDSAAYFCASSGPIYEQYFGPGTRLTVT.

The V and J genes are TRBV7-2 and TRBJ1-6; possibly TRBD1 for D (5 bases). The V end was cut by 6 bases, the J end by 5 bases, with 11 bases between. CDR1 and CDR2 (germline): SGHTA, FQGNSA. The CDR3 is 14 amino acids. The CDR3 sequence: CASSWGIDNSPLHF. The CDR3, as DNA: TGTGCCAGCAGTTGGGGCATCGATAATTCACCCCTCCACTTT.

Ten or more counts support this clonotype. V and J are TRBV12-3 or TRBV12-4 and TRBJ1-3, with a possible D match to TRBD1 (5 bases). The CDR3 contains 15 residues. With 9 bases removed from V and 4 bases from J, the gap between germline ends came to 19 bases. The CDR3 DNA reads as TGTGCCAGTGTGAGGACTCCGGGGCGAGGAAACACCATATATTTT. Translating it yields CASVRTPGRGNTIYF.

This clonotype has ten or more counts. The chain couples TRBV20-1 to TRBJ2-5; 8 nucleotides line up with TRBD1. CDR3 length: 15 residues. The junction had 14 bases not matched to a gene; V was cut back by 7 bases and J by 4 bases. CDR1 is DFQATT, CDR2 SNEGSKA, per germline (reference sequence). The CDR3 DNA reads TGCAGTGTGCATAGCTTAGGACAGGGAGGAGAGACCCAGTACTTC. Its translation: CSVHSLGQGGETQYF.

This clonotype was seen at least ten times. The genes are TRBV11-2 and TRBJ1-1; tentatively, D is TRBD1 (6 bases). The CDR3 has 12 amino acids. With 3 bases removed from V and 7 bases from J, the gap between germline ends came to 9 bases. Germline CDR1 reads SGHAT; CDR2 reads FQNNGV. The CDR3 sequence is CASSFEQGEAFF. In nucleotides, the CDR3 is TGTGCCAGCAGCTTCGAACAGGGTGAAGCTTTCTTT.

This clonotype has ten or more counts. The chain employs TRBV3-1 and TRBJ1-1; 7 bases are shared with TRBD1. CDR1 and CDR2 (germline): LGHDT, YNNKEL (reference sequence). Trimming took 3 bases from V and 2 from J; bases not matched to a gene: 6. This CDR3 comprises 15 residues. The CDR3: CASSHRTGSNTEAFF. The CDR3 DNA reads as TGTGCCAGCAGCCACAGGACAGGATCCAACACTGAAGCTTTCTTT.

This clonotype was counted many times. The V gene is TRBV3-1, the J gene TRBJ2-5; TRBD1 matches 7 bases. CDR3 size: 14 residues. J was trimmed by 1 base and V by 1 base; bases with no gene match: 0. From germline, CDR1 is LGHDT and CDR2 YNNKEL (reference sequence). This chain's CDR3 is CASSQGQGQETQYF. The CDR3 nucleotides are TGTGCCAGCAGCCAAGGACAGGGCCAAGAGACCCAGTACTTC.

This sequence joins TRBV20-1 and TRBJ1-5, with 8 bases aligning to TRBD1. CDR1 is DFQATT, CDR2 SNEGSKA, per germline (reference sequence). The V segment lost 4 bases and the J segment 6 bases; nucleotides outside the gene matches: 5. This CDR3 has 13 amino acids. The CDR3 coding sequence is TGCAGTGCTACTGGTACAGGGGGTCAGCCCCAGCATTTT. The encoded protein is CSATGTGGQPQHF.